This T cell receptor beta chain was sequenced during a study of blood T cell repertoires in COVID-19 (dated by TCRdb to about 2020). Regarding the research as a whole: Samples covering the acute and convalescent phases of COVID-19 were provided by collaborators in the United States, Italy and Spain. The samples were drawn from the first 160 participants of the ongoing ImmuneRACE study and from 1,254 subjects provided by 6 global collaborators. Where available, HLA class I and class II types were taken from metadata supplied by the sample provider and were not determined by assay-based typing. The material from the prospective study consisted of cDNA or gDNA derived from T cells, B-cell-depleted T cells, or PBMCs. Nearly every sample came with metadata listing a de-identified subject ID, COVID-19 status, age in years and sex. Subjects who had been exposed to COVID-19, were actively infected with it, or had recovered from it provided the deeply sampled blood TCRbeta repertoires that made up the dataset. The repertoires were made available in a free public database intended to serve as a resource for research on the immune response to SARS-CoV-2. Beyond this particular receptor, the publication reports: The quantity of clinical and demographic metadata differed by source and by participant and was supplied without curation.

Sequences MNHEY (CDR1) and SVGEGT (CDR2) are obtained from the germline V gene. Taken from cysteine to phenylalanine, the CDR3 has 12 residues. The sequence is cut down to CDR3 DNA, 36 bases in frame from base 1. A distance of 8 bases separates the germline ends of V and J, which lose 2 bases and 7 bases respectively. The collaborating institutions used their own protocols to collect whole blood in K2EDTA tubes. For TCRbeta analysis, collaborator samples were shipped as frozen whole blood, as isolated PBMCs, or as DNA extracted from either sample type. TCRbeta CDR3 regions were amplified from genomic DNA using the immunoSEQ Assay, a bias-controlled multiplex PCR. The original methods were these. The number of nucleated cells in each sample was estimated from the amplification of reference gene primers within the assay. To quantify the absolute abundance of each unique TCRbeta CDR3 rearrangement, sequence reads were collapsed and filtered. For each sample, productive Simpson clonality was calculated as the square root of Simpson's diversity index across productive rearrangements. TCRdb holds this immuneACCESS table with in-frame rearrangements only. Some clones are missing; in checked studies, unresolved V genes explain under half, and the rest has no known cause. The V and J calls and clone size were taken over from that table, and D and trimming were inferred from the DNA. For this sample the table gives around 46,000 clones, of which approximately 90% were detected only once. The top ten constitute around 5% of the sample.

Note on this clone: No cognate antigen has been identified for it. The input lacks base qualities; no much larger clone sits a single base away.

Input material: peripheral blood. This clonotype was sampled from a man aged 35-49 years with active COVID-19. This sequence uses TRBV6-2 or TRBV6-3 and TRBJ1-2; the D gene remains uncertain. The CDR3 is CASSYPPSGYTF. The bases are TGTGCCAGCAGTTACCCCCCCTCTGGCTACACCTTC.